Shown below are 21 T cell receptor beta chains from a single sample sequenced in a study of blood T cells in healthy people across ages. For the second PCR, which ran for about 6 to 11 cycles, a sample-barcoded 5' primer and a J-beta primer mix were used. A single record per CDR3 protein comes from TCRdb applying MiXCR to the 5' RACE reads. The sample records around 1.1 million distinct CDR3 sequences, around two fifths being singletons. Sample: blood. Receptors originate from a man younger than 35 in good health.

The chain has TRBV14 and TRBJ1-4; no definite D call. The CDR3 covers 12 residues. Trimming took 0 bases from V and 10 from J, leaving 6 bases between them. Germline V CDR1 and CDR2: SGHDN, FVKESK. The CDR3 sequence: CASSQDRVKLFF. The CDR3 region has the DNA TGTGCCAGCAGCCAAGACCGGGTAAAACTGTTTTTT.

V and J are TRBV4-1 and TRBJ1-2; D is unresolved. Germline CDR1 reads MGHRA; CDR2 reads YSYEKL. The CDR3 has 18 amino acids. V was shortened by 1 base and J by 0 bases, with 18 bases between the two germline ends. The CDR3 protein is CASSQGVRAIDPNYGYTF. The CDR3 DNA reads as TGCGCCAGCAGCCAAGGGGTACGTGCGATTGACCCTAACTATGGCTACACCTTC.

This clonotype occurred a few times. J is TRBJ1-2 and V is TRBV11-1; D may be TRBD1 (6 bases). V lost 5 bases to trimming and J lost 1 base, with 14 bases between them. The CDR3 loop spans 15 amino acids. Germline assignment: CDR1 SGHAT and CDR2 FQDESV (reference sequence). The CDR3 protein is CASSRDGGLNYGYTF. The CDR3 DNA reads TGTGCCAGCAGCCGGGACGGGGGGCTTAACTATGGCTACACCTTC.

As concerns this clonotype: A clone one base away is much larger, so this may be a read error. This chain joins TRBV29-1 and TRBJ1-1; perhaps TRBD1 as D (5 bases). V was cut by 7 bases and J by 3 bases, with 18 bases left in between. The CDR3 totals 14 residues. CDR1 is SQVTM, CDR2 ANQGSEA, per germline. CDR3: CSARQLKGYTEAFF. In DNA, the CDR3 is TGCAGCGCCAGACAGCTTAAGGGGTACACTGAAGCTTTCTTT.

This clonotype has at least ten counts. The gene calls are TRBV5-1 and TRBJ1-2, with D perhaps matching TRBD1 (5 bases). The germline gives CDR1 SGHRS, CDR2 YFSETQ. The CDR3 is made up of 15 amino acids. V was pared by 0 bases and J by 2 bases, with 11 bases between. The CDR3: CASSLEGPTNYGYTF. The CDR3 bases are TGCGCCAGCAGCTTGGAGGGGCCTACCAACTATGGCTACACCTTC.

The rearrangement links TRBV4-1 to TRBJ2-3; D gene unclear. The V end was cut by 3 bases, the J end by 5 bases, with 15 bases between. The germline V gene encodes CDR1 MGHRA and CDR2 YSYEKL. The length of the CDR3 is 15 residues. The CDR3 sequence: CASSQAANLRDTQYF. DNA for the CDR3: TGCGCCAGCAGCCAGGCGGCAAACCTGAGAGATACGCAGTATTTT.

The rearrangement uses TRBV28 and TRBJ1-1; D possibly corresponds to TRBD1 (5 bases). Per germline, CDR1 MDHEN and CDR2 SYDVKM. This CDR3 has 17 residues. Between the trimmed V and J ends, which lost 1 base and 3 bases, there was a span of 18 bases. The CDR3 nucleotides are TGTGCCAGCAGTTTATCGGCAGGAACAGGCGTGTACACTGAAGCTTTCTTT. Amino acid sequence: CASSLSAGTGVYTEAFF.

This clonotype was seen a handful of times. V and J are TRBV7-2 and TRBJ2-2; D is undetermined. The V gene's germline CDR1 is SGHTA and CDR2 FQGNSA. The CDR3 sequence is 16 residues long. V lost 1 base and J 2 bases, leaving 11 bases between the germline ends. The CDR3: CASSLDAAENTGELFF. CDR3 DNA: TGTGCCAGCAGCTTAGACGCGGCCGAAAACACCGGGGAGCTGTTTTTT.

This clonotype was picked up a small number of times. The chain carries TRBV6-2 or TRBV6-3 and TRBJ1-1; a possible D gene is TRBD1 (5 bases). Per germline, CDR1 MNHEY and CDR2 SVGEGT. The CDR3 has 16 amino acids. The V gene lost 1 base and the J gene lost 5 bases, with 17 bases spanning the gap. CDR3 nucleotides: TGTGCCAGCAGTTACTTAGCTCCGGGGGATGGGACTGAAGCTTTCTTT. This gives the protein CASSYLAPGDGTEAFF.

The CDR3 region is CATSDPTQGADTQYF. CDR3 bases: TGTGCCACCAGTGACCCCACCCAGGGGGCAGATACGCAGTATTTT. The V and J genes are TRBV24-1 and TRBJ2-3; 7 nucleotides line up with TRBD1. CDR3 length: 15 residues. In germline, CDR1 is KGHDR, CDR2 SFDVKD. J was trimmed by 4 bases and V by 4 bases; bases with no gene match: 7.

About this clonotype: At one end, the junction sequence differs from germline, possibly due to a read error. The chain uses TRBV4-2 and TRBJ2-1, with TRBD2 matching 10 bases. This CDR3 is 17 amino acids long. CDR1 is LGHNA and CDR2 is YNFKEQ in the germline V gene. The CDR3 nucleotides read TGTACCAGCAGCCAAGGACTAGCGGAACCTACTGACAATGAGCAGTTCTTC. Encoded protein: CTSSQGLAEPTDNEQFF.

V gene TRBV12-3 or TRBV12-4 combines with J gene TRBJ2-3, with D hard to call. The CDR3 extends over 15 amino acids. V lost 4 bases to trimming and J lost 4 bases, with 15 bases between them. The CDR3 is CASSSGRVEADTQYF. The CDR3 DNA is TGTGCCAGCAGTTCAGGACGAGTGGAAGCAGATACGCAGTATTTT.

This clonotype was observed a handful of times. The rearrangement uses TRBV12-3 or TRBV12-4 and TRBJ1-4; 7 nucleotides line up with TRBD1. This CDR3 has 15 residues. J lost 10 bases, V lost 4 bases, and 12 bases had no gene match. The DNA for the CDR3 is TGTGCCAGCAGTTGGGGTGACAGGGCTGAAAGAAAACTGTTTTTT. Its translation is CASSWGDRAERKLFF.

The chain combines TRBV7-2 with TRBJ2-3; D remains ambiguous. V was shortened by 5 bases and J by 0 bases, with 9 bases between the two germline ends. Germline V gene sequence: CDR1 SGHTA, CDR2 FQGNSA. The CDR3 is made up of 14 amino acids. CDR3 DNA: TGTGCCAGCAGCCCCCAAGTGAGCACAGATACGCAGTATTTT. This translates into CASSPQVSTDTQYF.

This clonotype has a handful of counts. This chain joins TRBV27 and TRBJ2-5, with D hard to call. Germline V gene lookup returns CDR1 MNHEY and CDR2 SMNVEV (reference sequence). Deletions cut 2 bases from V and 4 bases from J, with 8 bases between. The CDR3 is made up of 13 amino acids. The DNA of the CDR3 is TGTGCCAGCAGTTTAAATCGATTAGAGACCCAGTACTTC. Its protein product is CASSLNRLETQYF.

The genes are TRBV7-2 and TRBJ1-4; maybe TRBD1 (6 bases). Deletions cut 0 bases from V and 3 bases from J, with 11 bases between. This CDR3 has 16 amino acids. Germline assignment: CDR1 SGHTA and CDR2 FQGNSA. The CDR3 here is CASSLARGQSNEKLFF. CDR3 in DNA: TGTGCCAGCAGCTTAGCGCGGGGGCAGTCTAATGAAAAACTGTTTTTT.

Of note for this clonotype: This likely comes from a read error, as the CDR3 has no conserved phenylalanine or tryptophan at its end. The chain combines TRBV5-6 with TRBJ1-6; perhaps TRBD1 as D (6 bases). The CDR3 is made up of 16 amino acids. In germline, CDR1 is SGHDT, CDR2 YYEEEE. V was trimmed by 4 bases and J by 0 bases, leaving 11 bases between them. CDR3 region: CASSLDRSSYNSPLHL. The DNA of the CDR3 is TGTGCCAGCAGCCTCGACAGGAGCTCCTATAATTCACCCCTCCACCTT.

On this clonotype: One end of the junction is discordant with germline, which a read error may explain. V gene TRBV5-5 combines with J gene TRBJ1-3; no reliable D call. The CDR3 runs to 15 residues. Germline V gene sequence: CDR1 SGHKS, CDR2 YYEKEE (reference sequence). The DNA for the CDR3 is TGTGCCAGCAGCTTGGCCGAGGGATCTGGAAACGCCATATATTTT. Amino acids: CASSLAEGSGNAIYF.

This clonotype has ten or more counts. This chain joins TRBV20-1 and TRBJ1-2; D not certain. Germline CDR1 and CDR2: DFQATT and SNEGSKA (reference sequence). Trimming removed 0 bases at V and 3 bases at J, with 2 bases between. There are 11 residues in the CDR3. CDR3 protein: CSARDDYGYTF. The CDR3 DNA follows: TGCAGTGCTAGAGATGACTATGGCTACACCTTC.

Only a few counts were recorded for this clonotype. This chain joins TRBV15 and TRBJ1-5; D is ambiguous. Germline values: CDR1 LNHNV, CDR2 YYDKDF (reference sequence). This CDR3 has 13 amino acids. V lost 0 bases, J lost 3 bases, and 3 bases lay in between. Written as DNA, the CDR3 is TGTGCCACCAGCAGAGAAGCCAATCAGCCCCAGCATTTT. Its protein product is CATSREANQPQHF.

This clonotype was seen only a few times. This rearrangement joins TRBV9 to TRBJ2-3; no definite D call. V lost 4 bases and J lost 6, with 15 bases in between. This CDR3 is 14 amino acids long. Germline V gives CDR1 SGDLS, CDR2 YYNGEE. The CDR3 region has the DNA TGTGCCAGCAGCACCGCCGCAGATGTGGATACGCAGTATTTT. This sequence encodes CASSTAADVDTQYF.